Each of the 17 T cell receptor beta chains below was sequenced from the same sample in a study of beta chain features in type 1 diabetes (dated 2018 in TCRdb). The paper's findings and limits, for the study overall: A moderate but significant shortening of TCRB CDR3 length was observed in type 1 diabetes patients in all four CD4+ subsets.

The library was made by the immunoSEQ multiplex PCR assay. The High Capacity cDNA Reverse Transcription Kit was used to reverse transcribe all of the isolated RNA, meaning that expressed TCRB transcripts were what got sequenced. TCRdb carries this immuneACCESS record with in-frame sequences only. Its versions omit some clonotypes, under half of them owing to an unresolved V gene in the studies checked, with the rest unexplained. The sample has under 400,000 clones on record, 10% to 15% of them singletons. The ten largest clones add up to about 0.01% of the sample. The antigens these receptors bind are not known. The source material was naive CD4+ T cells from blood. The cell subset or site label for this specimen denotes: true naive CD4+ T cells. The source is a woman in her late teens or twenties with type 1 diabetes.

This clone has just a few counts. The V call is TRBV19, the J call TRBJ2-4; TRBD2 aligns across 14 bases. CDR1 and CDR2 (germline): LNHDA, SQIVND (reference sequence). This CDR3 region has 17 residues. V shed 5 bases, J shed 9 bases, and the junction held 12 bases outside the gene matches. CDR3 in DNA: TGTGCCAGTAGTCCCCGACTAGCGGGAGGGCCGGTCGGCATTCAGTACTTC. It yields the protein CASSPRLAGGPVGIQYF.

The V and J genes are TRBV11-2 and TRBJ2-3; 7 bases fit TRBD2. There are 16 residues in the CDR3. Trimming took 5 bases from V and 4 from J; bases not matched to a gene: 12. Germline values: CDR1 SGHAT, CDR2 FQNNGV. The CDR3 here is CASSLIGSGTSDTQYF. Here the CDR3 DNA reads TGTGCCAGCAGCCTTATCGGGAGCGGGACTTCAGATACGCAGTATTTT.

This sequence joins TRBV7-9 and TRBJ2-7, with 7 nucleotides matching TRBD1. The V gene's germline CDR1 is SEHNR and CDR2 FQNEAQ (reference sequence). The CDR3 is made up of 14 amino acids. Losses at the gene ends were 5 bases for V and 3 bases for J; bases not matched to a gene: 7. CDR3 nucleotide sequence: TGTGCCAGCAGCCCCCGGGACAGCTACTACGAGCAGTACTTC. It codes for CASSPRDSYYEQYF. Based on the CDR3 plus reference TRBV7-9 and TRBJ2-7, the full variable domain is DTGVSQNPRHKITKRGQNVTFRCDPISEHNRLYWYRQTLGQGPEFLTYFQNEAQLEKSRLLSDRFSAERPKGSFSTLEIQRTEQGDSAMYLCASSPRDSYYEQYFGPGTRLTVT.

This chain uses TRBV19 with TRBJ2-1, with no clear D. CDR1 and CDR2 (germline): LNHDA, SQIVND (reference sequence). The CDR3 is 13 amino acids. V lost 5 bases and J lost 7, with 12 bases in between. CDR3 amino acids: CASSAWYSNEQFF. The CDR3 DNA follows: TGTGCCAGTAGTGCCTGGTATAGTAATGAGCAGTTCTTC. The full variable domain, rest sourced from reference TRBV19 and TRBJ2-1, is DGGITQSPKYLFRKEGQNVTLSCEQNLNHDAMYWYRQDPGQGLRLIYYSQIVNDFQKGDIAEGYSVSREKKESFPLTVTSAQKNPTAFYLCASSAWYSNEQFFGPGTRLTVL.

This clone was seen a few times. The V gene is TRBV13, the J gene TRBJ2-5, with unresolved D. The V end lost 2 bases, the J end lost 3 bases, and 7 bases lay between the germline ends. The CDR3 contains 13 residues. Germline V CDR1 and CDR2: PRHDT, FYEKMQ (reference sequence). The CDR3 DNA sequence: TGTGCCAGCAGCTTACGACTGGAAGAGACCCAGTACTTC. Translating it yields CASSLRLEETQYF.

To note about this clone: Sequence at one end of the junction differs from germline and may be a read error. The rearrangement links TRBV18 to TRBJ1-4, with D perhaps matching TRBD1 (6 bases). This CDR3 is 17 amino acids long. Germline CDR1 reads KGHSH; CDR2 reads LQKENI. CDR3 residues: CASSPRTTGIGDEKLFF. The CDR3 DNA follows: TGTGCCAGCTCGCCACGAACTACAGGGATCGGGGATGAAAAACTGTTTTTT. Complete variable domain (other parts from reference TRBV18 and TRBJ1-4): NAGVMQNPRHLVRRRGQEARLRCSPMKGHSHVYWYRQLPEEGLKFMVYLQKENIIDESGMPKERFSAEFPKEGPSILRIQQVVRGDSAAYFCASSPRTTGIGDEKLFFGSGTQLSVL.

A few counts support this clone. The rearrangement joins TRBV5-1 to TRBJ2-2, with 9 bases that match TRBD2. CDR3 length equals 16 residues. CDR1 is SGHRS, CDR2 YFSETQ, per germline. Germline trimming cut 1 base from V and 6 bases from J; bases unmatched to any gene: 7. CDR3 sequence reads: CASSLLAGVVAGELFF. The CDR3 coding sequence is TGCGCCAGCAGCTTGTTAGCGGGAGTGGTAGCCGGGGAGCTGTTTTTT.

This clone has just a few counts. The gene calls are TRBV28 and TRBJ1-5, with no clear D. CDR1 MDHEN and CDR2 SYDVKM come from the germline V gene. The V end lost 4 bases, the J end lost 7 bases, and 5 bases lay between the germline ends. CDR3 length equals 11 residues. The CDR3 DNA is TGTGCCAGCAGTTCGTCCCAGCCCCAGCATTTT. Its translation is CASSSSQPQHF.

The table lists this clone with a few counts. The chain carries TRBV27 and TRBJ2-7; D perhaps matches TRBD2 (6 bases). The ends were cut back, 6 bases at V and 0 bases at J, with 12 bases in the middle. The CDR3 is made up of 14 amino acids. The germline V gene encodes CDR1 MNHEY and CDR2 SMNVEV (reference sequence). Written as DNA, the CDR3 is TGTGCCAGCAGGCCTGGGCGGGACTCCTACGAGCAGTACTTC. It is translated as CASRPGRDSYEQYF.

This rearrangement joins TRBV5-1 to TRBJ1-1; TRBD1 agrees at 7 bases. V trimming: 4 bases; J trimming: 1 base; junction bases outside the gene matches: 13. The CDR3 is 17 residues long. Germline V gives CDR1 SGHRS, CDR2 YFSETQ. The CDR3 DNA reads TGCGCCAGCAGCCCCCGACAGGGTAATTTGGCGAACACTGAAGCTTTCTTT. The encoded protein is CASSPRQGNLANTEAFF.

This chain uses TRBV4-3 with TRBJ2-3, with D maybe TRBD2 (5 bases). The length of the CDR3 is 16 residues. Germline lookup yields CDR1 LGHNA and CDR2 YSLEER. The V and J ends lost 0 bases and 3 bases respectively, with 13 bases between them. CDR3 sequence (DNA): TGCGCCAGCAGCCAAGAAACATGGCTAGCAACAGATACGCAGTATTTT. Translating gives CASSQETWLATDTQYF.

A few counts support this clone. The chain carries TRBV6-5 and TRBJ2-2; D call uncertain. With 8 bases removed from V and 4 bases from J, the gap between germline ends came to 11 bases. Germline CDR1 MNHEY, CDR2 SVGAGI. There are 13 residues in the CDR3. CDR3 DNA sequence: TGTGCCAGCTCCGAGATCGGCACCGGGGAGCTGTTTTTT. Its translation: CASSEIGTGELFF.

This clone was found a few times. The gene calls are TRBV20-1 and TRBJ2-1; D not certain. The CDR3 covers 11 residues. Germline V CDR1 and CDR2: DFQATT, SNEGSKA (reference sequence). V was shortened by 3 bases and J by 8 bases, with 8 bases between the two germline ends. The CDR3 is CSARRLYEQFF. The CDR3 DNA reads as TGCAGTGCTAGGAGGCTTTATGAGCAGTTCTTC.

The chain carries TRBV9 and TRBJ2-1; D is unclear. CDR3 length equals 10 residues. CDR1 SGDLS and CDR2 YYNGEE come from the germline V gene. V lost 3 bases and J lost 13, with 8 bases in between. CDR3 DNA: TGTGCCAGCAGCGGAGTCTACCAGTTCTTC. Residues: CASSGVYQFF. Combining the CDR3 with reference TRBV9 and TRBJ2-1 gives the whole variable domain DSGVTQTPKHLITATGQRVTLRCSPRSGDLSVYWYQQSLDQGLQFLIQYYNGEERAKGNILERFSAQQFPDLHSELNLSSLELGDSALYFCASSGVYQFFGPGTRLTVL.

This chain connects TRBV7-6 to TRBJ2-5; 7 bases are a match to TRBD1. The V and J ends lost 4 bases and 4 bases, in that order; junction bases with no gene match: 0. The CDR3 is 12 residues long. Germline CDR1 and CDR2: SGHVS and FNYEAQ. The CDR3, as DNA: TGTGCCAGCAGCTCAGGGGGAGAGACCCAGTACTTC. Amino acid sequence: CASSSGGETQYF.

This clone has only a few counts. The chain is built from TRBV7-2 and TRBJ1-5; D gene unclear. The CDR3 is made up of 18 amino acids. CDR1 and CDR2 from the germline V gene are SGHTA and FQGNSA. V dropped 2 bases and J dropped 0 bases, with 17 bases sitting between them. CDR3 protein: CASSLLWTRDYSNQPQHF. For the CDR3, the DNA is TGTGCCAGCAGCTTACTATGGACGCGGGATTATAGCAATCAGCCCCAGCATTTT. The entire variable domain, with the rest obtained from reference TRBV7-2 and TRBJ1-5, is as follows: GAGVSQSPSNKVTEKGKDVELRCDPISGHTALYWYRQSLGQGLEFLIYFQGNSAPDKSGLPSDRFSAERTGGSVSTLTIQRTQQEDSAVYLCASSLLWTRDYSNQPQHFGDGTRLSIL.

The chain carries TRBV1 and TRBJ2-5; the table's D call, TRBD2, has no DNA check behind it. TRBV1 is classified as a pseudogene. The CDR3 runs to 17 residues. The CDR3 loop reads CTSNEPGRAGRFETQYF. For the CDR3, the DNA is TGCACCAGCAACGAGCCGGGCCGGGCGGGACGTTTCGAGACCCAGTACTTC.